This paragraph covers one TCR beta chain sequence. This clonotype was seen a handful of times. What this receptor recognizes is not known. Base qualities were left out, and no much larger clone turns up one base away. The library relied on 5' RACE. TCRdb names Illumina HiSeq 2500 as the instrument used. The second PCR ran for roughly 7 to 12 cycles and used a J-beta primer mix along with a sample-barcoded 5' primer. A unique molecular identifier was introduced onto each TCR beta cDNA molecule by a template-switch 5' adaptor carrying 12 random nucleotides. Each sample yielded at least 3 million CDR3-containing paired-end reads. All of the RNA was converted into first-strand cDNA using the Mint cDNA synthesis kit, with a TRBC-specific oligonucleotide serving as the primer. After uracil-DNA glycosylase treatment, a first 18-cycle PCR used universal primers M1SS and BC2_uni_R on all cDNA. As for how the authors treated the data: For normalization, 1 million high-quality reads were randomly selected from each sample, with every read carrying a distinct molecular identifier. Instead of being binned into consensus sequences, reads with shared molecular identifiers were discarded. MiTCR, set to a Q25 quality threshold and the strictest error-elimination algorithm, was used for CDR3 identification, clonotype clustering and error correction. A nonparametric unseen species model with Euler transformation was used to estimate lower-bound total TCR beta diversity. TCRdb took the public reads, trimmed them with fastp at Q25, ran MiXCR for clone calling and kept in-frame beta chains. Every CDR3 protein is listed once, alongside the most common genes and DNA of its rows. The V and J calls were not made by the authors but by TCRdb's processing. The sample table lists about 580,000 distinct CDR3 sequences, roughly 43% of them with a count of one. The ten largest clones represent around 25% of the sample.

The donors were around 39 Caucasian individuals from Russia, aged roughly 6 to 90 years, who were systemically healthy. Around 9.7 milliliters of peripheral blood were collected from each donor into EDTA-treated Vacutainer tubes. Ficoll-Paque density-gradient centrifugation was used to isolate PBMCs, with at least 6.5 million per sample. Total RNA, at least 5 micrograms per sample, was extracted from PBMCs with Trizol reagent. The percentages of naive CD45RAhigh/CD27high T cells were determined by flow cytometry on a PBMC aliquot from every donor. These data originate in a study of blood T cells in healthy people across ages (dated by TCRdb to between 2015 and 2017). Notes on the research overall: In model experiments, roughly one uniquely barcoded TCR beta cDNA molecule per two T cells was captured by template switching. To track age-related changes in TCR beta repertoire diversity, the study relied on deep sequencing normalized with unique cDNA molecular identifiers. The donors were divided into four age groups: young (average around 15 years), middle-aged (over 35), aged (around 67) and long-lived (roughly 82). Donors of different ages were randomly distributed across sequencing lanes to avoid experimental bias. Two additional independent replicas of 1 million unique cDNA reads from the same blood draw were analyzed for two donors (one aged 18 to 30 and one aged 80 or older).

From the cysteine through the phenylalanine, the CDR3 covers 18 amino acids. Only the CDR3 part of the read is kept: 54 bases, read in frame from the first base. V is trimmed back by 5 bases and J by 1 base, and the junction contains 10 bases that no gene match accounts for. Per the germline V gene (reference sequence), SEHNR is the CDR1 and FQNEAQ is the CDR2. Study-level results and caveats: As age increased, observed TCR beta diversity per million T cells dropped in a roughly linear way, and a significant reduction was already evident by age 40. Because donor CMV infection status was unknown, age-related changes in expanded clonotypes were potentially confounded. The percentage of naive T cells measured by flow cytometry correlated strongly with observed TCR beta diversity. Compared with the aged group, the long-lived group had more naive CD4+ T cells, fewer expanded clones and increased TCR diversity, suggesting age selection. Bulk unsorted PBMC profiling prevented conclusive comparison of naive and antigen-experienced compartments. Estimates of total diversity based on one million sequenced T cells were considered lower bounds and underestimates.

Sequenced input: blood. The rearranged chain carries TRBV7-9 and TRBJ2-1; 11 middle bases align to TRBD1. This TCR came from a man of 80 years or more in good health. The DNA sequence follows: TGTGCCAGCAGCCTAGGACAGGGGGCGGTTTCGTCCTACAATGAGCAGTTCTTC. This encodes CASSLGQGAVSSYNEQFF.